The 25 T cell receptor beta chains reported below all come from one sample, sequenced in a study of blood T cell repertoires in COVID-19. This table comes from immunoSEQ multiplex PCR, and its TCRdb copy is limited to in-frame clones, with some not included. The sample includes around 24,000 clones, 85% to 90% of them seen just once. The specimen sequenced was peripheral blood. These receptors were taken from a man between 65 and 85 years old with acute or convalescent COVID-19.

CDR3 loop: CASGEMGGAQFF. DNA for the CDR3: TGTGCTAGTGGTGAGATGGGGGGGGCGCAGTTCTTC. The chain combines TRBV12-5 with TRBJ2-1, with D possibly TRBD2 on 7 matching bases. The CDR3 extends over 12 amino acids. CDR1 and CDR2 (germline): LGHNT, FRNRAP. Deletions cut 5 bases from V and 12 bases from J, with 14 bases between.

This chain's CDR3 is CASSSQKNSGRVEQFF. The CDR3 region has the DNA TGTGCCAGCAGTTCTCAGAAGAATAGCGGGAGGGTTGAGCAGTTCTTC. This chain links TRBV6-2 or TRBV6-3 with TRBJ2-1, with TRBD2 matching 11 bases. The junction had 11 bases not matched to a gene; V was cut back by 4 bases and J by 9 bases. Per germline, CDR1 MNHEY and CDR2 SVGEGT. This CDR3 spans 16 amino acids.

The chain links TRBV2 to TRBJ1-5; unclear D gene. Germline CDR1 is SNHLY and CDR2 is FYNNEI. Trimming took off 3 bases at V and 0 bases at J, with 9 bases between the two ends. The CDR3 covers 15 residues. DNA of the CDR3: TGTGCCAGCAGTGACTGGGCCCATAGCAATCAGCCCCAGCATTTT. Encoded protein: CASSDWAHSNQPQHF.

The rearrangement joins TRBV10-3 to TRBJ1-6; the D gene is possibly TRBD1 (6 bases). This CDR3 comprises 14 residues. The V gene lost 10 bases and the J gene lost 10 bases, with 20 bases spanning the gap. CDR1 ENHRY and CDR2 SYGVKD come from the germline V gene. CDR3 nucleotides: TGTGCCACACGAAACCGACAGGACCCCTCACCCCTCCACTTT. It is translated as CATRNRQDPSPLHF.

This clone was counted only a few times. The J gene is TRBJ2-7, the V gene TRBV7-2; D perhaps matches TRBD2 (6 bases). The CDR3 totals 16 residues. Trimming left V 3 bases short and J 0 bases short, with 15 bases between. Germline loops: CDR1 SGHTA, CDR2 FQGNSA. The CDR3 is CASSFLGGASSYEQYF. The CDR3, as DNA: TGTGCCAGCAGCTTTCTCGGCGGGGCGAGCTCCTACGAGCAGTACTTC.

V is TRBV6-2 or TRBV6-3 and J is TRBJ2-7; a possible D gene is TRBD2 (5 bases). Germline-derived CDR1 and CDR2 are MNHEY and SVGEGT. Trimming took 6 bases from V and 6 from J, leaving 9 bases between them. This CDR3 contains 11 residues. The CDR3 reads CASSRGSEQYF. As DNA, the CDR3 is TGTGCCAGCAGCCGAGGGTCCGAGCAGTACTTC.

This chain uses TRBV9 with TRBJ1-3; possible D gene TRBD1, 5 bases. Germline loops: CDR1 SGDLS, CDR2 YYNGEE. CDR3 size: 14 residues. V gave up 3 bases and J gave up 1 base, with 8 bases separating them. The CDR3 DNA follows: TGTGCCAGCAGCGCCCCAGGGTCTGGAAACACCATATATTTT. This translates into CASSAPGSGNTIYF.

V gene TRBV7-2 combines with J gene TRBJ2-7; the match to TRBD1 covers 9 bases. CDR3 size: 16 residues. CDR1 is SGHTA, CDR2 FQGNSA, per germline. The J segment lost 4 bases and the V segment lost 3 bases, leaving 10 bases of the junction unmatched. The DNA of the CDR3 is TGTGCCAGCAGCTTTGGTTACAGGGGGCTTTCTTACGAGCAGTACTTC. Translation gives CASSFGYRGLSYEQYF.

The chain combines TRBV4-3 with TRBJ2-1; 7 nucleotides agree with TRBD2. Germline CDR1 reads LGHNA; CDR2 reads YSLEER. V dropped 5 bases and J dropped 4; count of bases not matched to a gene: 8. This CDR3 has 15 residues. The DNA for the CDR3 is TGCGCCAGCAGCGACATTAGCGGGCCGTACAATGAGCAGTTCTTC. This encodes CASSDISGPYNEQFF.

J is TRBJ2-1 and V is TRBV18, with unresolved D. This CDR3 contains 13 residues. V lost 4 bases and J lost 7, with 11 bases in between. CDR1 and CDR2 from the germline V gene are KGHSH and LQKENI. This chain's CDR3 is CASSRGETNEQFF. The CDR3 DNA sequence: TGTGCCAGCTCACGCGGAGAAACGAATGAGCAGTTCTTC.

This clone came up a few times. The chain links TRBV18 to TRBJ1-6, with no clear D. V gave up 6 bases and J gave up 5 bases, with 11 bases separating them. CDR3 length equals 14 residues. Per the germline V gene, CDR1 is KGHSH and CDR2 is LQKENI. CDR3 sequence: CASSQATNNSPLHF. The CDR3 DNA follows: TGTGCCAGCTCCCAGGCCACAAATAATTCACCCCTCCACTTT.

The V and J genes are TRBV29-1 and TRBJ2-1, with D possibly being TRBD2 (5 bases). This CDR3 has 13 amino acids. The ends were cut back, 4 bases at V and 7 bases at J, with 14 bases in the middle. Germline V lookup: CDR1 SQVTM, CDR2 ANQGSEA. DNA of the CDR3: TGCAGCGTTGCGGAGGTTCGGAAGAATGAGCAGTTCTTC. This codes for CSVAEVRKNEQFF.

The rearrangement joins TRBV14 to TRBJ1-3, with unresolved D. The CDR3 length is 12 residues. V was shortened by 4 bases and J by 1 base, with 2 bases between the two germline ends. Germline assignment: CDR1 SGHDN and CDR2 FVKESK. CDR3 in DNA: TGTGCCAGCAGCCCTTCTGGAAACACCATATATTTT. Protein: CASSPSGNTIYF.

V and J are TRBV7-9 and TRBJ1-1; 7 nucleotides align to TRBD1. With 5 bases clipped from V and 3 bases from J, the junction kept 9 bases outside the gene matches. CDR3 length: 15 amino acids. CDR1 SEHNR and CDR2 FQNEAQ come from the germline V gene (reference sequence). The CDR3 loop is CASSPIQGPDTEAFF. The CDR3 DNA follows: TGTGCCAGCAGCCCTATACAGGGGCCGGACACTGAAGCTTTCTTT.

The chain is built from TRBV7-9 and TRBJ2-7; 9 bases align to TRBD1. Germline values: CDR1 SEHNR, CDR2 FQNEAQ (reference sequence). J gave up 6 bases and V 7 bases, and 7 bases lay outside the gene matches. CDR3 length: 13 amino acids. The CDR3 DNA follows: TGTGCCAGCAACCCCTTGGACAGGGGCGAGCAGTACTTC. It translates to CASNPLDRGEQYF.

Concerning this clone: The CDR3 ends on some other residue instead of the conserved phenylalanine or tryptophan, so this is likely a read error. Because the CDR3's place on the DNA is in doubt, the DNA is left out and the CDR3 is given as listed by TCRdb. J is TRBJ2-7 and V is TRBV7-2; the table calls TRBD1, which could not be checked here. The length of the CDR3 is 10 amino acids, counting both ends. The germline V gene has CDR1 SGHTA and CDR2 FQGNSA. CDR3 region: CASRWGCRGI.

The CDR3 bases are TGCGCCAGCAGCCAAGGCCCCACCCAGCGGGAGGTCTACAATGAGCAGTTCTTC. Protein sequence: CASSQGPTQREVYNEQFF. J is TRBJ2-1 and V is TRBV4-1, with TRBD2 matching 9 bases. Trimming cost V 1 base and J 3 bases; bases outside gene matches: 10. The CDR3 totals 18 residues. From germline, CDR1 is MGHRA and CDR2 YSYEKL.

The chain recombines TRBV19 with TRBJ2-7; TRBD1 matches at 7 bases. From germline, CDR1 is LNHDA and CDR2 SQIVND (reference sequence). The CDR3 has 13 amino acids. Trimming removed 6 bases from V and 6 bases from J; junction bases left unmatched: 8. In DNA form, the CDR3 reads TGTGCCAGTAGGATGAGGGACAGTGCCGAGCAGTACTTC. This translates into CASRMRDSAEQYF.

In its sample, this clone was seen once. The chain carries TRBV9 and TRBJ2-7, with D unresolved. CDR1 is SGDLS, CDR2 YYNGEE, per germline. The CDR3 has 15 amino acids. The V and J ends lost 4 bases and 3 bases respectively, with 17 bases between them. As DNA, the CDR3 is TGTGCCAGCAGCCCTCGGGTAGGTTTGAACTACGAGCAGTACTTC. As protein: CASSPRVGLNYEQYF.

In DNA, the CDR3 is TGTGCCAGCAGCTCCGGTTTCTCTGGGGCCAACGTCCTGACTTTC. Its translation: CASSSGFSGANVLTF. J is TRBJ2-6 and V is TRBV13, with D uncertain. This CDR3 region has 15 residues. CDR1 is PRHDT, CDR2 FYEKMQ, per germline (reference sequence). The V end lost 4 bases, the J end lost 0 bases, and 7 bases lay between the germline ends.

The V gene is TRBV14, the J gene TRBJ1-4; 8 positions agree with TRBD1. Germline values: CDR1 SGHDN, CDR2 FVKESK. V lost 0 bases and J lost 3; bases outside the gene matches: 9. The CDR3 covers 18 residues. This CDR3 is CASSQDKDRVGSNEKLFF. CDR3 nucleotide sequence: TGTGCCAGCAGCCAAGACAAGGACAGGGTCGGGTCTAATGAAAAACTGTTTTTT.

The J gene is TRBJ2-3, the V gene TRBV24-1, with 9 positions matching TRBD1. Unmatched junction bases numbered 7, after V lost 4 bases and J lost 3 bases. CDR1 KGHDR and CDR2 SFDVKD come from the germline V gene. The CDR3 has 16 residues. The DNA of the CDR3 is TGTGCCACCAGTGACCCGGACAGGGGTGGTACAGATACGCAGTATTTT. Translated, it gives CATSDPDRGGTDTQYF.

This rearrangement joins TRBV12-5 to TRBJ2-3; tentatively, D is TRBD2 (5 bases). The CDR3 covers 12 residues. The V and J ends lost 5 bases and 6 bases respectively, with 9 bases between them. CDR1 is LGHNT, CDR2 FRNRAP, per germline. The CDR3 spells CASGPRRDTQYF. As DNA, the CDR3 is TGTGCTAGTGGTCCACGGAGGGATACGCAGTATTTT.

The chain couples TRBV7-3 to TRBJ2-3; D is undetermined. The germline gives CDR1 SGHTA, CDR2 FQGTGA. The CDR3 covers 16 residues. Deletions cut 5 bases from V and 4 bases from J, with 19 bases between. Here the CDR3 reads CASSRNSGTSADTQYF. The CDR3 nucleotides are TGTGCCAGCAGCCGCAATTCTGGAACCAGCGCAGATACGCAGTATTTT.

The rearrangement uses TRBV6-5 and TRBJ1-5; 7 bases line up with TRBD1. V was clipped by 6 bases and J by 2 bases; unmatched bases: 7. The length of the CDR3 is 15 residues. CDR1 MNHEY and CDR2 SVGAGI come from the germline V gene. The CDR3 sequence is CASSVTQGGNQPQHF. Here the CDR3 DNA reads TGTGCCAGCAGCGTTACGCAGGGGGGCAATCAGCCCCAGCATTTT.